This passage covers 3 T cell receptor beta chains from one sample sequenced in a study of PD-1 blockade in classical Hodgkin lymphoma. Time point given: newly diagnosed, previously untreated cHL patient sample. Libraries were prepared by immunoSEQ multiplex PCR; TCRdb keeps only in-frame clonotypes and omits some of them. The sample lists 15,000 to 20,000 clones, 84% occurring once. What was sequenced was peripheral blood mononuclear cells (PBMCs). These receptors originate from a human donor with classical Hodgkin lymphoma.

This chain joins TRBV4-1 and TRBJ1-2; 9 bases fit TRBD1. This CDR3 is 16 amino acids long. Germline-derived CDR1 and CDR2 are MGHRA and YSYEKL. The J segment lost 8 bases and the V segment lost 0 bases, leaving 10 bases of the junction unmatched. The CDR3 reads CASSQEPGQGLGGYTF. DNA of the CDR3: TGCGCCAGCAGCCAAGAACCGGGACAGGGTCTCGGCGGCTACACCTTC.

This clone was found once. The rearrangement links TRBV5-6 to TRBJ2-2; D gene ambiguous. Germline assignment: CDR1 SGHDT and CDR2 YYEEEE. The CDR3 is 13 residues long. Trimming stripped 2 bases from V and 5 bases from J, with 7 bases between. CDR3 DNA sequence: TGTGCCAGCAGCTTCCCCGGGACCGGGGAGCTGTTTTTT. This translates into CASSFPGTGELFF. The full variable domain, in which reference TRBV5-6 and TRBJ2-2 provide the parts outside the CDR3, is DAGVTQSPTHLIKTRGQQVTLRCSPKSGHDTVSWYQQALGQGPQFIFQYYEEEERQRGNFPDRFSGHQFPNYSSELNVNALLLGDSALYLCASSFPGTGELFFGEGSRLTVL.

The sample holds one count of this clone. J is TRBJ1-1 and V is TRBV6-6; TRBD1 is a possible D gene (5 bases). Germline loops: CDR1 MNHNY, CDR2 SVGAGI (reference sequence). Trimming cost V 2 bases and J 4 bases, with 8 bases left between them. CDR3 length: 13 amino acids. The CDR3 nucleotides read TGTGCCAGCAGTTACGAGGGGCTCACTGAAGCTTTCTTT. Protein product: CASSYEGLTEAFF.